The 8 T cell receptor beta chains given below trace back to one sample, sequenced in a study of siplizumab effects on memory and regulatory T cells. Sequencing used immunoSEQ multiplex PCR; TCRdb keeps in-frame clones, though not all of them. Here the sample spans roughly 100,000 clones, 92% being singletons. Sequencing used CD4+ T cells sorted from blood. The receptors were gathered from a human donor in good health.

The chain is built from TRBV28 and TRBJ2-7; D ambiguous. CDR3 length: 14 residues. Per germline, CDR1 MDHEN and CDR2 SYDVKM. The ends were cut back, 5 bases at V and 2 bases at J, with 13 bases in the middle. CDR3 sequence (DNA): TGTGCCAGCAGTGCCCCCAAGAATACCTACGAGCAGTACTTC. As protein: CASSAPKNTYEQYF.

This rearrangement joins TRBV25-1 to TRBJ2-1; the D gene is possibly TRBD2 (5 bases). The CDR3 spans 14 residues. Trimming took off 2 bases at V and 4 bases at J, with 9 bases between the two ends. The germline gives CDR1 MGHDK, CDR2 SYGVNS. This chain's CDR3 is CASSETGKYNEQFF. CDR3 bases: TGTGCCAGCAGTGAAACGGGAAAATACAATGAGCAGTTCTTC.

The chain uses TRBV7-9 and TRBJ2-5; 9 nucleotides match TRBD1. V lost 4 bases, J lost 5 bases, and 5 bases stayed unmatched. The germline V gene encodes CDR1 SEHNR and CDR2 FQNEAQ (reference sequence). The CDR3 runs 14 residues. The CDR3 DNA reads TGTGCCAGCAGCTCCGGGACAGGGAGGGAGACCCAGTACTTC. Its translation is CASSSGTGRETQYF.

The genes are TRBV11-3 and TRBJ2-3; 12 bases map to TRBD2. This CDR3 is 16 amino acids long. CDR1 is SGHNT and CDR2 is YENEEA in the germline V gene. Trimming took 5 bases from V and 0 from J; bases not matched to a gene: 3. CDR3 DNA sequence: TGTGCCAGCAGCCTAGGGACTAGCGGGAGCACAGATACGCAGTATTTT. It encodes CASSLGTSGSTDTQYF.

J is TRBJ1-5 and V is TRBV27, with D perhaps matching TRBD1 (6 bases). Germline CDR1 MNHEY, CDR2 SMNVEV (reference sequence). V was cut by 5 bases and J by 0 bases, with 20 bases left in between. This CDR3 spans 18 amino acids. This CDR3 reads CASSPLLTRGYSNQPQHF. The CDR3 bases are TGTGCCAGCAGTCCCTTACTCACGAGGGGGTATAGCAATCAGCCCCAGCATTTT.

The chain carries TRBV28 and TRBJ1-4; D is ambiguous. Trimming removed 2 bases at V and 11 bases at J, with 6 bases between. The CDR3 consists of 11 residues. Germline CDR1 and CDR2: MDHEN and SYDVKM. Here the CDR3 reads CASSLSLKLFF. CDR3 bases: TGTGCCAGCAGTTTAAGTCTCAAACTGTTTTTT. Complete variable domain (other parts from reference TRBV28 and TRBJ1-4): DVKVTQSSRYLVKRTGEKVFLECVQDMDHENMFWYRQDPGLGLRLIYFSYDVKMKEKGDIPEGYSVSREKKERFSLILESASTNQTSMYLCASSLSLKLFFGSGTQLSVL.

The CDR3 region has the DNA TGCGCCAGCAGCTTACACCCGGGACCGAGTCTCTCTGGAAACACCATATATTTT. Amino acid sequence: CASSLHPGPSLSGNTIYF. This chain uses TRBV5-1 with TRBJ1-3; TRBD1 might be the D (5 bases). V was pared by 2 bases and J by 0 bases, with 18 bases between. The germline CDR1 and CDR2 sequences are SGHRS and YFSETQ. This CDR3 comprises 18 residues. Together with reference TRBV5-1 and TRBJ1-3, the CDR3 gives the full variable domain: KAGVTQTPRYLIKTRGQQVTLSCSPISGHRSVSWYQQTPGQGLQFLFEYFSETQRNKGNFPGRFSGRQFSNSRSEMNVSTLELGDSALYLCASSLHPGPSLSGNTIYFGEGSWLTVV.

The gene calls are TRBV7-8 and TRBJ2-2, with D possibly matching TRBD1 (5 bases). CDR3 length: 14 residues. Between the trimmed V and J ends, which lost 5 bases and 7 bases, there was a span of 14 bases. Germline V gene lookup returns CDR1 SGHVS and CDR2 FQNEAQ. The DNA for the CDR3 is TGTGCCAGCAGCCATGAACTACAGGACGGGGAGCTGTTTTTT. Encoded protein: CASSHELQDGELFF.